This T cell receptor (beta chain) was documented in a study of tumour-infiltrating T cells in Burkitt lymphoma. Study in general: Survival, overall and progression-free, tracked with productive clonality.

The protocol was immunoSEQ multiplex PCR, while the TCRdb copy is restricted to in-frame clones and leaves out a portion. The sample consists of about 580 clones, approximately 10% of them appearing once. V was pared by 2 bases and J by 4 bases, with 9 bases between. The CDR3 has 13 residues. Germline V lookup: CDR1 SGHDT, CDR2 YYEEEE. The sequenced material came from tumor tissue. This sequence was found in a human donor with diffuse large B-cell lymphoma. Some clones in this sample may be carry-over from other donors' samples. J is TRBJ1-2 and V is TRBV5-6; no firm D call. CDR3 residues: CASSFSRIYGYTF. CDR3 nucleotide sequence: TGTGCCAGCAGCTTTAGCCGAATCTATGGCTACACCTTC.